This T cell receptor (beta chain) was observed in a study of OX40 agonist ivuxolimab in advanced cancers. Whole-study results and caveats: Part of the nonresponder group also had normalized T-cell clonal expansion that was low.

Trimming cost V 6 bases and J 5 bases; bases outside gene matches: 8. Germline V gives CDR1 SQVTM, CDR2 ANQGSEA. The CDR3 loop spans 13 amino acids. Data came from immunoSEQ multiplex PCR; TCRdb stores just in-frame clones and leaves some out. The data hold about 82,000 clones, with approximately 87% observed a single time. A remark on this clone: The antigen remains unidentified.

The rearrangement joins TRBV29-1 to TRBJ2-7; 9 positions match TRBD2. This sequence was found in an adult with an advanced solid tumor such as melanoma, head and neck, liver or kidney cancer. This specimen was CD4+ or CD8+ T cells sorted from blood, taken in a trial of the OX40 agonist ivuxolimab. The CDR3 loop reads CSVPGRGGNEQYF. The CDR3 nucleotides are TGCAGCGTCCCGGGGCGGGGGGGAAACGAGCAGTACTTC.